This passage covers 2 T cell receptor beta chains from one sample sequenced in a study of PD-1 blockade in classical Hodgkin lymphoma. All the patients suffered relapse after autologous stem cell transplantation, and brentuximab vedotin exposure differed. Produced via immunoSEQ multiplex PCR; TCRdb's table is partial and in-frame only. The data contain tens of thousands of clones, 65% to 80% of them singletons. Sequencing was performed on peripheral blood mononuclear cells (PBMCs), taken at baseline. The receptors were gathered from a human donor with classical Hodgkin lymphoma.

DNA of the CDR3: TGTGCCAGCAGCAAGTCCCTCGGAGGTGCAAAACTGTTTTTT. Amino acid sequence: CASSKSLGGAKLFF. This chain uses TRBV6-5 with TRBJ1-4; D gene ambiguous. Germline loops: CDR1 MNHEY, CDR2 SVGAGI. The CDR3 contains 14 residues. Trimming left V 6 bases short and J 10 bases short, with 18 bases between.

The chain links TRBV27 to TRBJ2-7; D unresolved. The CDR3 spans 16 residues. In germline, CDR1 is MNHEY, CDR2 SMNVEV (reference sequence). V dropped 2 bases and J dropped 0 bases, with 14 bases sitting between them. CDR3 region: CASSLVSTTSSYEQYF. In nucleotides, the CDR3 is TGTGCCAGCAGTTTAGTGTCCACCACTTCCTCCTACGAGCAGTACTTC.